This T cell receptor (beta chain) was identified in a study of T cell clusters in autoimmune cytopenias. About 37,500 genome equivalents of blood DNA were amplified for TRB. One tube held mixed TRB-A and TRB-B primer pools for touch-down PCR. TCRdb re-called the multiplex PCR reads and gives one entry per CDR3 protein, without DNA. This table lists thousands of distinct CDR3 sequences. Study-level points and caveats: Functional roles of the in silico T cell clusters still await experimental validation. A dominant lymphoma-associated repertoire apparently masked the cluster-lack signature in secondary cytopenia versus chronic lymphocytic leukemia. TRB repertoire shifts in secondary cytopenia and chronic lymphocytic leukemia mostly reflected lymphoma, not autoimmunity.

This clonotype is medium-sized by frequency. Its antigen is not known. The TCR originated in a human donor with an autoimmune cytopenia or autoimmune hepatitis (not recorded which). Sequences were obtained from peripheral blood.

The CDR3 loop is CSVTKSRTEAFF. This rearrangement joins TRBV29-1 to TRBJ1-1. CDR1 is SQVTM and CDR2 is ANQGSEA in the germline V gene. This CDR3 comprises 12 residues.